What follows are 2 T cell receptor beta chains derived from one specimen sequenced in a study of vaccination effects on CD4 cells after COVID-19. Here immunoSEQ multiplex PCR was the method, and the copy in TCRdb shows in-frame clones only, minus some. The sample has some 50,000 clones, roughly three fifths seen once. For these TCRs, the target antigens are not known. Culture proceeded for 9 to 11 days, and CD4+ T cells were then isolated. The material sequenced was CD4+ T cells from PBMCs cultured without peptide, taken before COVID-19 vaccination. The receptors come from a human donor who received a COVID-19 vaccine.

The genes are TRBV28 and TRBJ1-5; D gene unclear. The germline V gene has CDR1 MDHEN and CDR2 SYDVKM. The CDR3 extends over 13 amino acids. Trimming removed 6 bases at V and 0 bases at J, with 6 bases between. The CDR3 region has the DNA TGTGCCAGCAGGGAACATAGCAATCAGCCCCAGCATTTT. Its protein is CASREHSNQPQHF.

This clone was seen a few times. The chain couples TRBV19 to TRBJ1-3; D is undetermined. This CDR3 is built from 14 residues. CDR1 LNHDA and CDR2 SQIVND come from the germline V gene (reference sequence). V lost 5 bases, J lost 7 bases, and 15 bases lay in between. This chain's CDR3 is CASSSNLSGNTIYF. CDR3 nucleotides: TGTGCCAGTAGTTCGAATCTCTCCGGGAACACCATATATTTT.